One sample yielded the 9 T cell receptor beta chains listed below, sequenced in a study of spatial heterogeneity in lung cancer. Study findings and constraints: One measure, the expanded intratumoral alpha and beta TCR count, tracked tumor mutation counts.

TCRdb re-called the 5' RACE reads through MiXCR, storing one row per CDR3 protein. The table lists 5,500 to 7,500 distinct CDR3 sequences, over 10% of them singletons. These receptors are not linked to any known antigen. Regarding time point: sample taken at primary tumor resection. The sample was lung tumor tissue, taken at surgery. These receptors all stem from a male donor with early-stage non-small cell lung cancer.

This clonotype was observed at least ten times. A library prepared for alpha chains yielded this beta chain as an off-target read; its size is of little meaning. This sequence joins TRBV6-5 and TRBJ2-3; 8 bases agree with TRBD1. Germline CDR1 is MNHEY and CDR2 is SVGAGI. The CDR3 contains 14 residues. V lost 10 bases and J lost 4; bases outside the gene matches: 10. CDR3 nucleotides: TGTGCCACAACCGGGACAGGCGTTTCAGATACGCAGTATTTT. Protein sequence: CATTGTGVSDTQYF.

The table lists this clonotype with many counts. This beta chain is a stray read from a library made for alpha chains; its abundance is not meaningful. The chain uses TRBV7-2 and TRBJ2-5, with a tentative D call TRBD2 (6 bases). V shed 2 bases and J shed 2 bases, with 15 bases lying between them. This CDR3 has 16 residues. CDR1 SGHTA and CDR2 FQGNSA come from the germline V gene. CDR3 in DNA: TGTGCCAGCAGCTTACTAACTTGGGGGAGGCAAGAGACCCAGTACTTC. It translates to CASSLLTWGRQETQYF.

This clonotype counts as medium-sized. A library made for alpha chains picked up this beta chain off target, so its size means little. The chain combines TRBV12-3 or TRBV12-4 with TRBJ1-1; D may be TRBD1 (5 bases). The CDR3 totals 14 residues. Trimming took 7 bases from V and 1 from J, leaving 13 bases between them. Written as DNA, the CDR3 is TGTGCCAGCACTGCGGGGCGAGGGAACACTGAAGCTTTCTTT. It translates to CASTAGRGNTEAFF.

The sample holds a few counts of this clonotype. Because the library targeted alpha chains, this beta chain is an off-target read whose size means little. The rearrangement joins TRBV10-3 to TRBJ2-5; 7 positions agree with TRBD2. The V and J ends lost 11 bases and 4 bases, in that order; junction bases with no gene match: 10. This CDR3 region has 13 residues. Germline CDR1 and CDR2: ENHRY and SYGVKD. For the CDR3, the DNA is TGTGCCTGTCGGGCGGGAGAGAGAGAGACCCAGTACTTC. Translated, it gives CACRAGERETQYF.

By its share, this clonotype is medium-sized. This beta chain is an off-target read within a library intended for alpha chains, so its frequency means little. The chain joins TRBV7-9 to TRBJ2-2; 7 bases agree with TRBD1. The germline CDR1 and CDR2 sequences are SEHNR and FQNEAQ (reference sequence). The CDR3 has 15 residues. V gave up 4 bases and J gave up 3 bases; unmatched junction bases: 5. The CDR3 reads CASSWGQTDTGELFF. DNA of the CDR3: TGTGCCAGCAGCTGGGGACAGACGGACACCGGGGAGCTGTTTTTT.

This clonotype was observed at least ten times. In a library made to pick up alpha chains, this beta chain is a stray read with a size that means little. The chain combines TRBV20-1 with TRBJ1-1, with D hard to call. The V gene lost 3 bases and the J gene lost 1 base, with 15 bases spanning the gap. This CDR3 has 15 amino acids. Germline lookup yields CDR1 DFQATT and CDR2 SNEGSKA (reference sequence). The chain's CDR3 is CSASPAGLTNTEAFF. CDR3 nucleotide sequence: TGCAGTGCTAGTCCAGCAGGCCTCACGAACACTGAAGCTTTCTTT.

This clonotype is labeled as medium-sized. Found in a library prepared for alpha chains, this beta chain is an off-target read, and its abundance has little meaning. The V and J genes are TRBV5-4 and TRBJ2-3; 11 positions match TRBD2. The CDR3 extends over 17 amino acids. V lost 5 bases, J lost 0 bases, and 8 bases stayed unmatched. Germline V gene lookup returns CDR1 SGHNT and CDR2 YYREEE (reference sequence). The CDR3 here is CASRGTSGTSSTDTQYF. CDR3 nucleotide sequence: TGTGCCAGCAGAGGGACTAGCGGCACCTCTAGCACAGATACGCAGTATTTT.

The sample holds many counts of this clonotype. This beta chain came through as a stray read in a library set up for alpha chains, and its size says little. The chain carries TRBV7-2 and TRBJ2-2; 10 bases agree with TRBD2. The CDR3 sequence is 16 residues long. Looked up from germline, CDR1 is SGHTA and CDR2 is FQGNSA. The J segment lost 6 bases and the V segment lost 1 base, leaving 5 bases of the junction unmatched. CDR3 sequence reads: CASSLVPSGGPGELFF. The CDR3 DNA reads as TGTGCCAGCAGCTTAGTCCCTAGCGGGGGTCCCGGGGAGCTGTTTTTT. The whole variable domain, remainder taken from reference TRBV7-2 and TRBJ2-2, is GAGVSQSPSNKVTEKGKDVELRCDPISGHTALYWYRQSLGQGLEFLIYFQGNSAPDKSGLPSDRFSAERTGGSVSTLTIQRTQQEDSAVYLCASSLVPSGGPGELFFGEGSRLTVL.

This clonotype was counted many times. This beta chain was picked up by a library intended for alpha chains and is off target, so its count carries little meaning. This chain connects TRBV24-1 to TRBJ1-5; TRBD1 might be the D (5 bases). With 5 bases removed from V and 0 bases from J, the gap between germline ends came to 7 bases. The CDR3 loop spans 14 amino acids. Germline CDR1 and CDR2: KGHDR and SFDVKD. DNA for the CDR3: TGTGCCACCAGTGCAGGGAATAGCAATCAGCCCCAGCATTTT. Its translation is CATSAGNSNQPQHF.